Presented here are 16 T cell receptor beta chains from one specimen sequenced in a study of T cell clonality in common variable immunodeficiency. Repertoires were generated with immunoSEQ multiplex PCR, while TCRdb's copy carries only in-frame clones and drops some. Recorded here are under 40,000 clones, none singletons. Sequenced material: peripheral blood mononuclear cells. The receptors shown here come from a person aged 18 to 75 in good health.

This clone appeared many times. The read gets to within 3 residues of the CDR3 end, and the germline J gene fills in the rest. This chain uses TRBV7-7 with TRBJ2-1; D might be TRBD1 (5 bases). V lost 5 bases and J lost 5, with 13 bases in between. Germline V gives CDR1 SSHAT, CDR2 FNYEAQ (reference sequence). The CDR3 loop spans 14 amino acids. The sequenced CDR3 bases are TGTGCCAGCAGCCTGGGGCAGCTCAACAATGAG. Translation: CASSLGQLNNE. The CDR3 as a whole reads CASSLGQLNNEQFF. Full variable domain (outside the CDR3, taken from reference TRBV7-7 and TRBJ2-1): GAGVSQSPRYKVTKRGQDVTLRCDPISSHATLYWYQQALGQGPEFLTYFNYEAQPDKSGLPSDRFSAERPEGSISTLTIQRTEQRDSAMYRCASSLGQLNNEQFFGPGTRLTVL.

This clone was seen at least ten times. The read comes to an end 3 residues before the CDR3 does, leaving the germline J gene to fill in the end. The chain couples TRBV15 to TRBJ2-2; tentatively, D is TRBD2 (6 bases). This CDR3 region has 17 residues. V gave up 3 bases and J gave up 2 bases, with 16 bases separating them. The germline V gene has CDR1 LNHNV and CDR2 YYDKDF (reference sequence). The CDR3 DNA, read in part, is TGTGCCACCAGCAGTGCGGGGAGACGGGGAAACACCGGGGAG. This gives the protein CATSSAGRRGNTGE. The whole CDR3 sequence reads CATSSAGRRGNTGELFF.

This clone was detected many times. The missing CDR3 end, 3 residues past where the read stops, is filled in from the germline J gene. V gene TRBV5-6 combines with J gene TRBJ2-7; D might be TRBD2 (6 bases). Germline CDR1 and CDR2: SGHDT and YYEEEE. The CDR3 spans 15 residues. Trimming stripped 4 bases from V and 0 bases from J, with 14 bases between. CDR3 in amino acids: CASSVVGGLSYEQYF. Partial CDR3 DNA: TGTGCCAGCAGCGTTGTTGGGGGACTCTCCTACGAG. Full variable domain (missing parts from reference TRBV5-6 and TRBJ2-7): DAGVTQSPTHLIKTRGQQVTLRCSPKSGHDTVSWYQQALGQGPQFIFQYYEEEERQRGNFPDRFSGHQFPNYSSELNVNALLLGDSALYLCASSVVGGLSYEQYFGPGTRLTVT.

This clone was observed at least ten times. The read halts 3 residues ahead of the CDR3 end, with the missing end drawn from the germline J gene. V and J are TRBV19 and TRBJ2-7; the D gene could be TRBD1 or TRBD2 (5 bases each). CDR3 size: 12 residues. Trimming stripped 10 bases from V and 1 base from J, with 11 bases between. Germline values: CDR1 LNHDA, CDR2 SQIVND (reference sequence). The CDR3 region is CATAGSSYEQYF. The covered CDR3 bases are TGTGCCACCGCAGGGAGTTCCTACGAG.

This clone was counted many times. Sequencing ends 3 residues short of the CDR3 end; the germline J gene provides the rest. The chain joins TRBV15 to TRBJ2-7; TRBD1 agrees at 9 bases. This CDR3 contains 14 residues. With V trimmed by 4 bases and J by 4 bases, 5 bases remained unmatched. The germline V gene encodes CDR1 LNHNV and CDR2 YYDKDF (reference sequence). CDR3 bases read: TGTGCCACCAGCACCGGGACAGGGCTATACGAG. Protein sequence: CATSTGTGLYE. The full CDR3 is CATSTGTGLYEQYF.

This clone has a count of ten or more. With the read ending 3 residues before the CDR3 end, the germline J gene is used to fill in that end. The chain links TRBV19 to TRBJ2-1; D not resolved. This CDR3 has 14 amino acids. CDR1 LNHDA and CDR2 SQIVND come from the germline V gene (reference sequence). V gave up 5 bases and J gave up 0 bases, with 8 bases separating them. This CDR3 reads CASSFSSSYNEQFF. The CDR3 bases that were read are TGTGCCAGTAGTTTTTCCAGCTCCTACAATGAG. The whole variable domain, remainder taken from reference TRBV19 and TRBJ2-1, is DGGITQSPKYLFRKEGQNVTLSCEQNLNHDAMYWYRQDPGQGLRLIYYSQIVNDFQKGDIAEGYSVSREKKESFPLTVTSAQKNPTAFYLCASSFSSSYNEQFFGPGTRLTVL.

This clone was observed at least ten times. The read halts 3 residues ahead of the CDR3 end, with the missing end drawn from the germline J gene. Other nucleotide sequences from this sample produce the same CDR3. The rearrangement uses TRBV5-1 and TRBJ1-2, with 7 bases that match TRBD1. The CDR3 runs 14 residues. CDR1 is SGHRS, CDR2 YFSETQ, per germline. The sequenced CDR3 bases are TGCGCCAGCGGGGCTGGACAGGACACGGGGGGC. It codes for CASGAGQDTGG. The full CDR3 sequence reads CASGAGQDTGGYTF. The full variable domain, in which reference TRBV5-1 and TRBJ1-2 provide the parts outside the CDR3, is KAGVTQTPRYLIKTRGQQVTLSCSPISGHRSVSWYQQTPGQGLQFLFEYFSETQRNKGNFPGRFSGRQFSNSRSEMNVSTLELGDSALYLCASGAGQDTGGYTFGSGTRLTVV.

This clone was recorded at least ten times. The read gets to within 3 residues of the CDR3 end, and the germline J gene fills in the rest. The chain has TRBV5-1 and TRBJ2-1, with D tentatively TRBD2 (5 bases). The CDR3 is 15 amino acids. V was cut by 1 base and J by 3 bases, with 11 bases left in between. Germline values: CDR1 SGHRS, CDR2 YFSETQ. The CDR3 sequence: CASSLLDSLYNEQFF. Incomplete CDR3 DNA: TGCGCCAGCAGCTTGCTGGACTCCCTCTACAATGAG.

This clone occurred many times. Sequencing ends 3 residues short of the CDR3 end; the germline J gene provides the rest. The chain has TRBV19 and TRBJ2-4; 13 bases line up with TRBD2. The CDR3 covers 14 residues. Trimming removed 9 bases from V and 6 bases from J; junction bases left unmatched: 5. Per germline, CDR1 LNHDA and CDR2 SQIVND (reference sequence). The CDR3 spells CASRTSGSANIQYF. CDR3 bases read: TGTGCCAGCCGGACTAGCGGGAGTGCAAACATT.

This clone was found many times. Read sequence stops 3 residues before the CDR3 end, and the germline J gene provides the missing end. The genes are TRBV5-1 and TRBJ2-2; tentative D call: TRBD2 (6 bases). Germline assignment: CDR1 SGHRS and CDR2 YFSETQ. V lost 0 bases and J 1 base, leaving 7 bases between the germline ends. CDR3 size: 15 residues. The CDR3 reads CASSLGGLNTGELFF. The sequenced CDR3 bases are TGCGCCAGCAGCTTGGGGGGACTGAACACCGGGGAG.

This clone was counted many times. The read terminates 3 residues ahead of where the CDR3 ends, so the germline J gene completes it. V gene TRBV28 combines with J gene TRBJ2-1; 8 bases fit TRBD2. This CDR3 spans 15 amino acids. Germline CDR1 is MDHEN and CDR2 is SYDVKM. The V gene end was trimmed by 5 bases and the J gene end by 4 bases; junction bases not matched to a gene: 7. The CDR3: CASSPLAGPYNEQFF. The sequenced CDR3 bases are TGTGCCAGCAGTCCCTTAGCGGGACCTTACAATGAG.

In this sample, this clone turned up many times. The read falls 3 residues short of the CDR3 end, and the missing part is taken from the germline J gene. The gene calls are TRBV9 and TRBJ2-7, with D uncertain. The CDR3 has 14 amino acids. CDR1 is SGDLS and CDR2 is YYNGEE in the germline V gene. The V gene lost 2 bases and the J gene lost 6 bases, with 15 bases spanning the gap. This chain's CDR3 is CASSVETGSTEQYF. Incomplete CDR3 DNA: TGTGCCAGCAGCGTCGAAACGGGTTCTACCGAG.

This clone was detected many times. The CDR3 end is not reached by the read, which stops 3 residues before it; the germline J gene fills it in. V gene TRBV20-1 combines with J gene TRBJ1-1; D gene unclear. This CDR3 region has 13 residues. V lost 1 base and J 0 bases, leaving 6 bases between the germline ends. CDR1 is DFQATT, CDR2 SNEGSKA, per germline (reference sequence). The CDR3 loop is CSARGPMNTEAFF. The CDR3 DNA, read in part, is TGCAGTGCTAGAGGGCCCATGAACACTGAA.

This clone was seen repeatedly, ten times or more. From the germline J gene comes the end of the CDR3, since the read stops 3 residues before it. The chain recombines TRBV5-1 with TRBJ2-3, with 9 bases identical to TRBD2. The CDR3 totals 13 residues. Germline V gene sequence: CDR1 SGHRS, CDR2 YFSETQ. J lost 4 bases, V lost 3 bases, and 0 bases had no gene match. The sequenced CDR3 bases are TGCGCCAGCAGCTGGACTAGCGCAGATACG. This gives the protein CASSWTSADT. The full CDR3 protein is CASSWTSADTQYF.

This clone has a count of ten or more. The read comes to an end 3 residues before the CDR3 does, leaving the germline J gene to fill in the end. The chain joins TRBV20-1 to TRBJ2-3, with a possible D match to TRBD1 (5 bases). The CDR3 runs to 14 residues. Trimming took off 6 bases at V and 5 bases at J, with 18 bases between the two ends. Germline lookup yields CDR1 DFQATT and CDR2 SNEGSKA (reference sequence). CDR3: CSAIITQRGDTQYF. The CDR3 bases that were read are TGCAGTGCAATTATCACCCAAAGGGGAGATACG.

This clone was observed at least ten times. The read ends 3 residues early relative to the CDR3; the germline J gene fills the gap. V and J are TRBV19 and TRBJ2-5; the match to TRBD1 covers 10 bases. V shed 7 bases, J shed 3 bases, and the junction held 14 bases outside the gene matches. The CDR3 loop spans 17 amino acids. In germline, CDR1 is LNHDA, CDR2 SQIVND (reference sequence). CDR3 protein: CASTRGRPGTGEETQYF. CDR3 DNA, as far as it was read: TGTGCCAGTACCCGGGGGCGGCCCGGGACAGGGGAAGAGACC.